This entry lists 4 T cell receptor beta chains sequenced from one sample in a study of radiation and T cells in renal cell carcinoma. Assay: immunoSEQ multiplex PCR; the TCRdb copy retains only in-frame clones and omits some. Of about 95,000 clones in the sample, about 88% are singletons; the top ten hold about 7.9%. The time point here: baseline pretreatment blood. This sample's treatment: 15 Gy SBRT to primary tumor, nephrectomy 4 weeks later. The sample consisted of blood, taken from a patient whose treatment included radiotherapy and nephrectomy. The receptor source for this set is a man aged 45-65 years with renal cell carcinoma.

This clone was counted a single time. This chain connects TRBV7-9 to TRBJ2-1; a weak D match, TRBD2 (7 bases). Germline lookup yields CDR1 SEHNR and CDR2 FQNEAQ (reference sequence). Trimming took off 0 bases at V and 6 bases at J, with 15 bases between the two ends. CDR3 length equals 16 residues. The CDR3 here is CASSLAGGGQTNEQFF. CDR3 DNA sequence: TGTGCCAGCAGCTTAGCTGGCGGGGGACAAACCAATGAGCAGTTCTTC.

V and J are TRBV28 and TRBJ1-5; TRBD1 might be the D (5 bases). V gave up 6 bases and J gave up 2 bases, with 14 bases separating them. Germline assignment: CDR1 MDHEN and CDR2 SYDVKM. This CDR3 spans 15 amino acids. The CDR3 spells CASRQAGDGNQPQHF. CDR3 coding DNA: TGTGCCAGCAGGCAGGCGGGGGATGGCAATCAGCCCCAGCATTTT.

The CDR3 DNA reads TGCGCCAGCAGCTTGGGGAGCGCGACAGGGGGCGGCACAGATACGCAGTATTTT. Protein: CASSLGSATGGGTDTQYF. The chain recombines TRBV5-1 with TRBJ2-3; 10 bases align to TRBD1. V shed 0 bases and J 1 base; nucleotides not matched to a gene: 8. The CDR3 totals 18 residues. Germline assignment: CDR1 SGHRS and CDR2 YFSETQ. Full variable domain (outside the CDR3, taken from reference TRBV5-1 and TRBJ2-3): KAGVTQTPRYLIKTRGQQVTLSCSPISGHRSVSWYQQTPGQGLQFLFEYFSETQRNKGNFPGRFSGRQFSNSRSEMNVSTLELGDSALYLCASSLGSATGGGTDTQYFGPGTRLTVL.

V is TRBV7-9 and J is TRBJ1-4; D unclear. Germline CDR1 reads SEHNR; CDR2 reads FQNEAQ (reference sequence). V was trimmed by 3 bases and J by 2 bases, leaving 7 bases between them. The CDR3 extends over 14 amino acids. The CDR3 loop reads CASSLSGTNEKLFF. For the CDR3, the DNA is TGTGCCAGCAGCTTGTCGGGCACTAATGAAAAACTGTTTTTT.